This entry features one T cell receptor (beta chain) sequence. Its antigen is unidentified. Germline CDR1 SGHNT, CDR2 YENEEA. Between the trimmed V and J ends, which lost 1 base and 1 base, there was a span of 7 bases. The CDR3 length is 14 residues. Vbeta (60) and Jbeta (13) primers were used in the PCR. Only in-frame clones appear in the TCRdb table, and some are missing; sequencing was by immunoSEQ multiplex PCR. Among 140,000 to 150,000 clones, just under 75% were seen once, and the ten largest hold approximately 1.6%. This specimen comes from a study of cytomegalovirus exposure and HLA in healthy donors. Looking at the study overall: Unique TCRs numbering some 80 million, obtained from HLA-typed donors, made up an early data release. Findings and limits, study-wide: Some V segments (TRBV6-2 and TRBV6-3 among them) were excluded as indistinguishable. The authors considered a cluster of highly shared sequence variants likely to be a sequencing artifact.

The chain uses TRBV11-3 and TRBJ1-1; D remains unclear. Sequenced: PBMCs. This TCR derives from a woman aged 18-29 years in good health and CMV-seronegative. The CDR3 is CASSLGAGNTEAFF. Here the CDR3 DNA reads TGTGCCAGCAGCTTAGGGGCAGGGAACACTGAAGCTTTCTTT. The full variable domain, completed using reference TRBV11-3 and TRBJ1-1, is EAGVVQSPRYKIIEKKQPVAFWCNPISGHNTLYWYLQNLGQGPELLIRYENEEAVDDSQLPKDRFSAERLKGVDSTLKIQPAELGDSAVYLCASSLGAGNTEAFFGQGTRLTVV.